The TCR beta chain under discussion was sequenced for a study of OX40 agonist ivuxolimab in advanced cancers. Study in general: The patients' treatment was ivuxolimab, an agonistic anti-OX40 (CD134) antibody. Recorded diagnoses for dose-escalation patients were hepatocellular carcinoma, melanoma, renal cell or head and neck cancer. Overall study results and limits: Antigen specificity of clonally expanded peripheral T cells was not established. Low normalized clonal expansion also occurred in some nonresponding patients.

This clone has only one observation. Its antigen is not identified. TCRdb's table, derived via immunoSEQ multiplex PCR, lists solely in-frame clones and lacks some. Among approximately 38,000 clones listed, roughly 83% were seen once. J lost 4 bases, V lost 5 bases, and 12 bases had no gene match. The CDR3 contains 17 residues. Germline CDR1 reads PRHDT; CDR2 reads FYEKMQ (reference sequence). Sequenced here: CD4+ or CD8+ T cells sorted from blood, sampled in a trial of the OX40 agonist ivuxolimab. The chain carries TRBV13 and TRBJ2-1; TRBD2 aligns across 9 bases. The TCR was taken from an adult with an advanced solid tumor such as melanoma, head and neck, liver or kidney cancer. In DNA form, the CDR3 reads TGTGCCAGCAGCCCACCCACGGCTAGCGGGATATACAATGAGCAGTTCTTC. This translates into CASSPPTASGIYNEQFF.